This is a list of T cell receptor beta chains from one sample in a study of immune cell composition in non-small cell lung cancer. Using immunoSEQ multiplex PCR, the repertoire was profiled, and TCRdb retains in-frame clones only, with some absent. This table holds under 20,000 clones, 77% found once. This same sample was also taken into another study, of CD4 T cells in lung cancer.

What was sequenced was non-adjacent lung tissue. These receptor sequences come from a human donor with non-small cell lung cancer. Each CDR3 is given without its conserved first and last residue. Each record gives: V gene, J gene, CDR3 protein.

V gene: TRBV29-1
J gene: TRBJ2-1
CDR3 protein: SVEKGSSYNEQF

V gene: TRBV7-2
J gene: TRBJ1-6
CDR3 protein: ASSLETFSPLH

V gene: TRBV7-9
J gene: TRBJ1-2
CDR3 protein: ASSPGTGARGGYT

V gene: TRBV28
J gene: TRBJ2-4
CDR3 protein: ASSPQGGGGKNIQY

V gene: TRBV19
J gene: TRBJ1-1
CDR3 protein: ASSIKRTTEAF

V gene: TRBV11-2
J gene: TRBJ2-3
CDR3 protein: ASSQDQEDTQY

V gene: TRBV18
J gene: TRBJ1-1
CDR3 protein: ASSPQGMNTEAF

V gene: TRBV29-1
J gene: TRBJ1-2
CDR3 protein: SVEDGAPGGYGYT

V gene: TRBV11-1
J gene: TRBJ2-3
CDR3 protein: ASSSRGNTQY

V gene: TRBV5-8
J gene: TRBJ2-7
CDR3 protein: ASSFYSGAGQY

V gene: TRBV6-6
J gene: TRBJ1-1
CDR3 protein: ASSSTGGSSTEAF

V gene: TRBV11-3
J gene: TRBJ1-1
CDR3 protein: ASSFSMNTEAF

V gene: TRBV7-9
J gene: TRBJ2-6
CDR3 protein: ASSYRKASGANVLT

V gene: TRBV19
J gene: TRBJ1-1
CDR3 protein: ASSIDTTPNTEAF

V gene: TRBV7-2
J gene: TRBJ1-3
CDR3 protein: ASSLVGGGSNSGNTIY

V gene: TRBV6-1
J gene: TRBJ2-5
CDR3 protein: ASSALPGARETQY

V gene: TRBV4-2
J gene: TRBJ1-1
CDR3 protein: ASSPMGYTEAF

V gene: TRBV5-8
J gene: TRBJ1-6
CDR3 protein: ASTRGGNSPLH

V gene: TRBV28
J gene: TRBJ2-3
CDR3 protein: ASSTGFRGDTQY

V gene: TRBV5-4
J gene: TRBJ2-7
CDR3 protein: ASSLEGVNYEQY

V gene: TRBV7-9
J gene: TRBJ1-1
CDR3 protein: ASSLSTGGTEAF

V gene: TRBV11-2
J gene: TRBJ1-6
CDR3 protein: ASSSGTGGVSPLH

V gene: TRBV12-5
J gene: TRBJ2-1
CDR3 protein: ASGLVADIINEQF

V gene: TRBV9
J gene: TRBJ2-7
CDR3 protein: ASSVVQGGEQY

V gene: TRBV18
J gene: TRBJ1-5
CDR3 protein: ASSPVGYSNQPQH

V gene: TRBV6-1
J gene: TRBJ1-2
CDR3 protein: ASSAWDRSYGYT

V gene: TRBV9
J gene: TRBJ2-2
CDR3 protein: ASSVANNRNTGELF

V gene: TRBV4-1
J gene: TRBJ2-7
CDR3 protein: ASSRQGTYEQY

V gene: TRBV10-3
J gene: TRBJ2-7
CDR3 protein: AIRQGDYEQY

V gene: TRBV28
J gene: TRBJ2-5
CDR3 protein: ASSLSGGGETQY

V gene: TRBV18
J gene: TRBJ1-6
CDR3 protein: ASSPGGDDSPLH

V gene: TRBV5-1
J gene: TRBJ1-1
CDR3 protein: ASSPQGAHTEAF

V gene: TRBV18
J gene: TRBJ1-5
CDR3 protein: ASSLSNSNQPQH

V gene: TRBV18
J gene: TRBJ2-2
CDR3 protein: ASSPNTGAGELF

V gene: TRBV5-1
J gene: TRBJ1-6
CDR3 protein: ASSLEALSSYNSPLH

V gene: TRBV7-8
J gene: TRBJ2-5
CDR3 protein: ASSPNIRSWTGSTETQY

V gene: TRBV7-2
J gene: TRBJ2-5
CDR3 protein: ASSPYRDTKTQY

V gene: TRBV15
J gene: TRBJ1-2
CDR3 protein: ATRGTGAVKNYGYT

V gene: TRBV5-8
J gene: TRBJ2-2
CDR3 protein: ASMSVNPNTGELF

V gene: TRBV2
J gene: TRBJ1-1
CDR3 protein: ASSGQGGLVAPF

V gene: TRBV6-6
J gene: TRBJ1-3
CDR3 protein: ASTVERNTIY

V gene: TRBV4-1
J gene: TRBJ1-1
CDR3 protein: ASSQEARVYTEAF

V gene: TRBV5-4
J gene: TRBJ2-7
CDR3 protein: ASSWGQGSDEQY

V gene: TRBV11-3
J gene: TRBJ2-2
CDR3 protein: ASSLAGSGELF

V gene: TRBV5-1
J gene: TRBJ1-1
CDR3 protein: ASSFRVDVNTEAF

V gene: TRBV4-1
J gene: TRBJ2-7
CDR3 protein: ASSQERGEQY

V gene: TRBV11-1
J gene: TRBJ1-6
CDR3 protein: ASSPPNTPLH

V gene: TRBV6-5
J gene: TRBJ1-4
CDR3 protein: ASRKGGEKLF

V gene: TRBV9
J gene: TRBJ1-1
CDR3 protein: ASGTGGSTEAF

V gene: TRBV11-2
J gene: TRBJ1-1
CDR3 protein: ASSLGPRGVTEAF

V gene: TRBV11-1
J gene: TRBJ1-3
CDR3 protein: ASKTALSGNTIY

V gene: TRBV7-9
J gene: TRBJ1-2
CDR3 protein: ASSAGQGAGDYGYT

V gene: TRBV5-1
J gene: TRBJ1-3
CDR3 protein: ASSSQVSDTIY

V gene: TRBV6-6
J gene: TRBJ2-7
CDR3 protein: ASSRSGESSYEQY

V gene: TRBV7-2
J gene: TRBJ1-6
CDR3 protein: ASSPPPLYNSPLH

V gene: TRBV9
J gene: TRBJ2-5
CDR3 protein: ASSVGASGGVVEETQY

V gene: TRBV9
J gene: TRBJ2-2
CDR3 protein: ASSVRGVNTGELF

V gene: TRBV5-1
J gene: TRBJ2-2
CDR3 protein: ASSPNGGVSGELF

V gene: TRBV5-4
J gene: TRBJ1-4
CDR3 protein: ASSLGGQGANEKLF